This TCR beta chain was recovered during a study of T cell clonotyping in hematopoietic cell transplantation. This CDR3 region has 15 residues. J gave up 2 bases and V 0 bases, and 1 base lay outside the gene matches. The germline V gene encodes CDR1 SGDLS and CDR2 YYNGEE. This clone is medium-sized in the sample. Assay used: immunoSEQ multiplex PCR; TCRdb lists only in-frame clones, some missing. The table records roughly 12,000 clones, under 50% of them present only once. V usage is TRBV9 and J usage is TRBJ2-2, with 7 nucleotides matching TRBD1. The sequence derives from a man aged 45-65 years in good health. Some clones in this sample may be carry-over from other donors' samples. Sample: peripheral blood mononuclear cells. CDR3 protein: CASSVGQGNTGELFF. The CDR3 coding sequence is TGTGCCAGCAGCGTAGGACAGGGAAACACCGGGGAGCTGTTTTTT.